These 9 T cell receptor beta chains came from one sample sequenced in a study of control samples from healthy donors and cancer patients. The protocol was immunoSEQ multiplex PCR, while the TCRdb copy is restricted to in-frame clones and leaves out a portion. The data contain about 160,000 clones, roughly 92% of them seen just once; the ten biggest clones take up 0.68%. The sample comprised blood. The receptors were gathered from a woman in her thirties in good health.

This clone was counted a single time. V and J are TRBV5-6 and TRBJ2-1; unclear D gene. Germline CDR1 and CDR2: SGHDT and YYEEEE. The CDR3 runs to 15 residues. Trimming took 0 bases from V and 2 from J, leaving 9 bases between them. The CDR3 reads CASSLGPATYNEQFF. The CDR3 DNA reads TGTGCCAGCAGCTTGGGGCCAGCCACCTACAATGAGCAGTTCTTC.

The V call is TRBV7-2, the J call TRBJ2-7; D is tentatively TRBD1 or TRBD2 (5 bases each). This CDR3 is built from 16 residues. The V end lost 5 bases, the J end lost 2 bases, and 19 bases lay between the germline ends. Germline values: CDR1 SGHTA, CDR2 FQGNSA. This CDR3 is CASSPSLGTGAYEQYF. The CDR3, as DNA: TGTGCCAGCAGCCCTTCCCTGGGGACCGGAGCCTACGAGCAGTACTTC.

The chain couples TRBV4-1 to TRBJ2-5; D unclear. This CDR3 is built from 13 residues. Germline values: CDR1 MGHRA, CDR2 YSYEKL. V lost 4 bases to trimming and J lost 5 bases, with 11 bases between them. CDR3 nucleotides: TGCGCCAGCAGCCCGACGCTTGGGGAGACCCAGTACTTC. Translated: CASSPTLGETQYF.

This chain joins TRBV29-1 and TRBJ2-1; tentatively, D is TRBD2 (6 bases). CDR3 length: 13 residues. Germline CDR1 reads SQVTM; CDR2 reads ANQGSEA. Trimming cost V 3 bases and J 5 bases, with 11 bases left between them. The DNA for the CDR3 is TGCAGCGTTGACGGGAGACCCAACAATGAGCAGTTCTTC. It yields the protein CSVDGRPNNEQFF.

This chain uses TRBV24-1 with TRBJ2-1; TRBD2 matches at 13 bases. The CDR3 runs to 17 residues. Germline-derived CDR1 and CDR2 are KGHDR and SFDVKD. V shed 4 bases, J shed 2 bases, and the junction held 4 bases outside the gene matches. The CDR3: CATSESGTSGTYNEQFF. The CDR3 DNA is TGTGCCACCAGTGAGTCCGGGACTAGCGGGACCTACAATGAGCAGTTCTTC.

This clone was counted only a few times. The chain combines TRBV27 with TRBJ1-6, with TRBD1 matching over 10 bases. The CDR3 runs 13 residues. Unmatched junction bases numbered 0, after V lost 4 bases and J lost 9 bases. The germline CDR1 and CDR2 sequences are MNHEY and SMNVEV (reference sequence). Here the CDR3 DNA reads TGTGCCAGCAGTTGGGACAGGGGTTCACCCCTCCACTTT. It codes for CASSWDRGSPLHF.

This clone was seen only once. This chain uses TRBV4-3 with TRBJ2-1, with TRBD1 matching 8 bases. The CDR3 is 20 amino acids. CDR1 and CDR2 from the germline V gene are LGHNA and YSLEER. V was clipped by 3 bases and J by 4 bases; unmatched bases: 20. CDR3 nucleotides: TGCGCCAGCAGCCATCTCTCGACAGGGGAGGCTACATGGGTTTACAATGAGCAGTTCTTC. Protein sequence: CASSHLSTGEATWVYNEQFF.

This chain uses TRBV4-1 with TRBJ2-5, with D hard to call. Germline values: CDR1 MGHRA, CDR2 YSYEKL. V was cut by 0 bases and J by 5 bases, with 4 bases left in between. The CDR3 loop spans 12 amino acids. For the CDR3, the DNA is TGCGCCAGCAGCCAAGATTCGGAGACCCAGTACTTC. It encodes CASSQDSETQYF.

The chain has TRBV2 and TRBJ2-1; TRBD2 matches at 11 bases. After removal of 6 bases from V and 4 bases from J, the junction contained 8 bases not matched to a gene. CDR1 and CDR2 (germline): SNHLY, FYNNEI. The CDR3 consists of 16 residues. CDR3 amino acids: CASSASGLAEYNEQFF. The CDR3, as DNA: TGTGCCAGCAGCGCCTCGGGACTAGCGGAATACAATGAGCAGTTCTTC.